One sample yielded the 30 T cell receptor beta chains listed below, sequenced in a study of T cells in Graves' hyperthyroidism and ophthalmopathy. RNA transcripts yielded amplified TCR beta CDR3 regions. During a first-round RT-PCR of the TCR CDR3, the HTBI primer set was used. TCRdb used MiXCR to reprocess the multiplex PCR reads, holding one entry per CDR3 protein. The sample records more than 550,000 distinct CDR3 sequences, roughly a sixth being singletons. Sequencing was carried out using blood. These receptors came from a woman in her forties or fifties with Graves' hyperthyroidism that later progressed to Graves' ophthalmopathy.

The chain joins TRBV7-9 to TRBJ1-2, with D unclear. Per the germline V gene, CDR1 is SEHNR and CDR2 is FQNEAQ (reference sequence). V lost 4 bases and J 4 bases, leaving 22 bases between the germline ends. This CDR3 comprises 17 residues. The CDR3 reads CASSSGNRLSTIYGYTF. As DNA, the CDR3 is TGTGCCAGCAGCTCTGGGAACCGTCTTTCTACTATCTATGGCTACACCTTC.

The sample holds a few counts of this clonotype. The gene calls are TRBV6-1 and TRBJ1-2; D is undetermined. The germline V and J ends were trimmed by 6 bases and 5 bases, with 13 bases remaining between them. This CDR3 is built from 13 residues. Germline CDR1 is MNHNS and CDR2 is SASEGT. The CDR3, as DNA: TGTGCCAGCAGAACCACGGCCGGGTATGGCTACACCTTC. It yields the protein CASRTTAGYGYTF.

The table lists this clonotype with many counts. The V gene is TRBV7-8, the J gene TRBJ1-1; D not resolved. Germline-derived CDR1 and CDR2 are SGHVS and FQNEAQ. V lost 10 bases, J lost 1 base, and 16 bases lay in between. This CDR3 spans 14 amino acids. CDR3: CAILIHAENTEAFF. The CDR3 DNA reads as TGTGCCATCCTAATTCACGCAGAGAACACTGAAGCTTTCTTT.

This clonotype was observed a handful of times. The V gene is TRBV20-1, the J gene TRBJ2-1; the D gene is possibly TRBD1 (5 bases). The CDR3 extends over 16 amino acids. Germline V gene lookup returns CDR1 DFQATT and CDR2 SNEGSKA (reference sequence). V lost 6 bases to trimming and J lost 1 base, with 19 bases between them. CDR3: CSARREAPGSYNEQFF. DNA of the CDR3: TGCAGTGCCCGGCGAGAGGCCCCAGGGTCCTACAATGAGCAGTTCTTC.

In its sample, this clonotype was seen a few times. The rearrangement joins TRBV19 to TRBJ1-2; D remains unclear. The CDR3 runs 14 residues. Germline assignment: CDR1 LNHDA and CDR2 SQIVND (reference sequence). V was trimmed by 3 bases and J by 1 base, leaving 9 bases between them. In DNA form, the CDR3 reads TGTGCCAGTAGTATGGACCGGAATAACTATGGCTACACCTTC. Translation gives CASSMDRNNYGYTF.

In this sample, this clonotype turned up a few times. The chain is built from TRBV18 and TRBJ2-7; 8 bases fit TRBD1. The V segment lost 2 bases and the J segment 2 bases; nucleotides outside the gene matches: 5. The germline V gene has CDR1 KGHSH and CDR2 LQKENI. The CDR3 is made up of 15 amino acids. CDR3 region: CASSPYDRGPYEQYF. The CDR3 coding sequence is TGTGCCAGCTCACCATATGACAGGGGCCCCTACGAGCAGTACTTC.

This chain uses TRBV3-1 with TRBJ1-2; no definite D call. The CDR3 is 16 residues long. Trimming removed 0 bases from V and 0 bases from J, with 11 bases in between. Germline V lookup: CDR1 LGHDT, CDR2 YNNKEL (reference sequence). The CDR3 DNA is TGTGCCAGCAGCCAAGAGGGTCTCGTGCCTAACTATGGCTACACCTTC. It specifies CASSQEGLVPNYGYTF.

This clonotype was seen repeatedly, ten times or more. This chain joins TRBV19 and TRBJ1-1; the D is unclear. Trimming took off 1 base at V and 2 bases at J, with 8 bases between the two ends. The CDR3 has 14 residues. CDR1 and CDR2 (germline): LNHDA, SQIVND (reference sequence). The CDR3 reads CASSIGWSNTEAFF. In DNA, the CDR3 is TGTGCCAGTAGTATAGGGTGGTCCAACACTGAAGCTTTCTTT. Based on the CDR3 plus reference TRBV19 and TRBJ1-1, the full variable domain is DGGITQSPKYLFRKEGQNVTLSCEQNLNHDAMYWYRQDPGQGLRLIYYSQIVNDFQKGDIAEGYSVSREKKESFPLTVTSAQKNPTAFYLCASSIGWSNTEAFFGQGTRLTVV.

To note about this clonotype: A much larger clone lies one base from this, so it may be a read error. V gene TRBV4-1 combines with J gene TRBJ1-1, with D hard to call. CDR1 and CDR2 (germline): MGHRA, YSYEKL. This CDR3 has 15 amino acids. The CDR3 reads CASSQGGRANTEVFF. The CDR3 region has the DNA TGCGCCAGCAGCCAAGGTGGCAGAGCGAACACTGAAGTTTTCTTT.

This clonotype was counted only a few times. The rearrangement links TRBV11-3 to TRBJ2-7, with 9 bases that match TRBD1. CDR3 size: 13 residues. From germline, CDR1 is SGHNT and CDR2 YENEEA. Trimming removed 4 bases from V and 5 bases from J; junction bases left unmatched: 3. The CDR3 DNA follows: TGTGCCAGCAGCTGGGGACAGGGCCACGAGCAGTACTTC. Encoded protein: CASSWGQGHEQYF.

This clonotype has ten or more counts. CDR3 amino acids: CASSYSIYEQYF. The DNA for the CDR3 is TGTGCCAGCAGTTACTCGATCTACGAGCAGTACTTC. The chain links TRBV6-6 to TRBJ2-7; the D is unclear. V was trimmed by 0 bases and J by 3 bases, leaving 3 bases between them. The CDR3 has 12 amino acids. Germline CDR1 is MNHNY and CDR2 is SVGAGI (reference sequence).

This clonotype was seen a handful of times. The V call is TRBV7-2, the J call TRBJ2-3; TRBD2 aligns across 9 bases. V shed 2 bases and J 1 base; nucleotides not matched to a gene: 4. This CDR3 comprises 16 residues. Germline CDR1 SGHTA, CDR2 FQGNSA. DNA for the CDR3: TGTGCCAGCAGCTTAATTCCTAGCGGGGGCACAGATACGCAGTATTTT. It encodes CASSLIPSGGTDTQYF.

This clonotype was seen a handful of times. This chain uses TRBV10-2 with TRBJ1-1; 7 bases are shared with TRBD1. Germline CDR1 and CDR2: WSHSY and SAAADI. The CDR3 consists of 16 residues. The V gene end was trimmed by 6 bases and the J gene end by 2 bases; junction bases not matched to a gene: 12. The CDR3 sequence is CASRNDRVVGNTEAFF. CDR3 coding DNA: TGCGCCAGCAGAAACGACAGGGTAGTTGGAAACACTGAAGCTTTCTTT.

The rearrangement uses TRBV6-1 and TRBJ2-2; the match to TRBD1 covers 8 bases. Germline V gene lookup returns CDR1 MNHNS and CDR2 SASEGT. Losses at the gene ends were 6 bases for V and 6 bases for J; bases not matched to a gene: 6. The CDR3 runs 14 residues. The CDR3 sequence: CASSVAGGPGELFF. The CDR3 nucleotides are TGTGCCAGCAGCGTCGCAGGGGGCCCCGGGGAGCTGTTTTTT.

This clonotype appeared a few times. The CDR3 bases are TGTGCCAGCACCATAAGGGGCCGCCGGGGTGGGACAGATACGCAGTATTTT. It codes for CASTIRGRRGGTDTQYF. The V call is TRBV6-1, the J call TRBJ2-3; D assignment may be TRBD1 or TRBD2 (5 bases each). V lost 7 bases to trimming and J lost 3 bases, with 23 bases between them. Looked up from germline, CDR1 is MNHNS and CDR2 is SASEGT. This CDR3 spans 17 amino acids.

This clonotype showed up many times. This chain links TRBV5-1 with TRBJ1-1; 8 positions match TRBD1. This CDR3 comprises 15 residues. With V trimmed by 3 bases and J by 1 base, 5 bases remained unmatched. Germline CDR1 reads SGHRS; CDR2 reads YFSETQ. This chain's CDR3 is CASSSGDRPNTEAFF. The DNA of the CDR3 is TGCGCCAGCAGCTCGGGGGACAGGCCGAACACTGAAGCTTTCTTT.

The chain recombines TRBV6-1 with TRBJ1-2; maybe TRBD1 (6 bases). From germline, CDR1 is MNHNS and CDR2 SASEGT. The CDR3 length is 20 residues. V dropped 5 bases and J dropped 2 bases, with 30 bases sitting between them. The CDR3 loop reads CASSTRQDTRLRGGNYGYTF. The DNA of the CDR3 is TGTGCCAGCAGTACGCGACAGGATACGCGCCTTAGAGGTGGAAACTATGGCTACACCTTC.

V and J are TRBV18 and TRBJ2-1; D uncertain. This CDR3 is built from 15 residues. V lost 3 bases to trimming and J lost 9 bases, with 18 bases between them. CDR1 is KGHSH, CDR2 LQKENI, per germline. The DNA for the CDR3 is TGTGCCAGCTCACCGAACAGCGCCCAAGGTAGTGAGCAGTTCTTC. It yields the protein CASSPNSAQGSEQFF.

This clonotype was seen a few times. The chain uses TRBV12-3 or TRBV12-4 and TRBJ2-3, with 15 positions matching TRBD2. The CDR3 totals 19 residues. Trimming cost V 6 bases and J 0 bases; bases outside gene matches: 10. The CDR3 sequence is CASSPWRTSGGGSTDTQYF. The CDR3 DNA reads as TGTGCCAGCAGCCCATGGAGGACTAGCGGGGGGGGGAGCACAGATACGCAGTATTTT.

This clonotype has only a few counts. The chain has TRBV7-3 and TRBJ2-3; 10 bases are shared with TRBD1. CDR3 size: 15 residues. Germline CDR1 and CDR2: SGHTA and FQGTGA. V was pared by 3 bases and J by 4 bases, with 4 bases of the junction left unmatched. CDR3 DNA sequence: TGTGCCAGCAGCTTGCCGGGACAGGGGTCAGATACGCAGTATTTT. Translating it yields CASSLPGQGSDTQYF. Based on the CDR3 plus reference TRBV7-3 and TRBJ2-3, the full variable domain is GAGVSQTPSNKVTEKGKYVELRCDPISGHTALYWYRQSLGQGPEFLIYFQGTGAADDSGLPNDRFFAVRPEGSVSTLKIQRTERGDSAVYLCASSLPGQGSDTQYFGPGTRLTVL.

There are many counts of this clonotype. The V gene is TRBV20-1, the J gene TRBJ2-7; D might be TRBD1 or TRBD2, each matching 5 bases. This CDR3 is built from 15 residues. Trimming removed 5 bases at V and 0 bases at J, with 17 bases between. CDR1 and CDR2 from the germline V gene are DFQATT and SNEGSKA (reference sequence). The CDR3 reads CSAEPRGPGSYEQYF. CDR3 coding DNA: TGCAGTGCTGAACCTCGGGGACCTGGCTCCTACGAGCAGTACTTC.

This clonotype has ten or more counts. This chain connects TRBV11-1 to TRBJ1-2, with unresolved D. Trimming left V 7 bases short and J 6 bases short, with 15 bases between. The CDR3 is 13 amino acids. The germline CDR1 and CDR2 sequences are SGHAT and FQDESV (reference sequence). CDR3: CASTRPGSDGYTF. DNA for the CDR3: TGTGCCAGCACCCGTCCCGGTTCGGATGGCTACACCTTC.

The rearrangement joins TRBV30 to TRBJ1-6; 8 bases fit TRBD1. Trimming cost V 0 bases and J 7 bases; bases outside gene matches: 5. Germline lookup yields CDR1 GTSNPN and CDR2 SVGIG (reference sequence). This CDR3 spans 15 amino acids. The CDR3 region has the DNA TGTGCCTGGAGTGTAGGACAGGGTGTCAATTCACCCCTCCACTTT. Translated, it gives CAWSVGQGVNSPLHF. The complete variable domain, with remaining parts taken from reference TRBV30 and TRBJ1-6, reads SQTIHQWPATLVQPVGSPLSLECTVEGTSNPNLYWYRQAAGRGLQLLFYSVGIGQISSEVPQNLSASRPQDRQFILSSKKLLLSDSGFYLCAWSVGQGVNSPLHFGNGTRLTVT.

This clonotype was seen at least ten times. The V call is TRBV3-1, the J call TRBJ2-4; D remains unclear. CDR1 LGHDT and CDR2 YNNKEL come from the germline V gene (reference sequence). The CDR3 spans 15 residues. V shed 0 bases and J shed 0 bases, with 6 bases lying between them. The CDR3 region is CASSQDVLAKNIQYF. Written as DNA, the CDR3 is TGTGCCAGCAGCCAAGACGTACTAGCCAAAAACATTCAGTACTTC.

The chain couples TRBV5-4 to TRBJ2-1, with 7 bases lining up with TRBD1. Germline CDR1 is SGHNT and CDR2 is YYREEE (reference sequence). With V trimmed by 1 base and J by 6 bases, 4 bases remained unmatched. There are 14 residues in the CDR3. The CDR3 DNA follows: TGTGCCAGCAGCTTGACAGGGGCAGCCAATGAGCAGTTCTTC. As protein: CASSLTGAANEQFF.

This chain joins TRBV29-1 and TRBJ2-1, with 8 bases identical to TRBD2. The CDR3 covers 13 residues. J lost 9 bases, V lost 7 bases, and 11 bases had no gene match. The germline CDR1 and CDR2 sequences are SQVTM and ANQGSEA. This chain's CDR3 is CSAYTGGGPEQFF. The CDR3 bases are TGCAGCGCCTACACGGGCGGGGGGCCTGAGCAGTTCTTC.

The chain links TRBV4-1 to TRBJ2-7; 10 bases are a match to TRBD2. V gave up 4 bases and J gave up 6 bases; unmatched junction bases: 9. The CDR3 spans 15 residues. The germline V gene encodes CDR1 MGHRA and CDR2 YSYEKL. The CDR3 sequence is CASSPWGTSEAEQYF. CDR3 sequence (DNA): TGCGCCAGCAGCCCATGGGGGACTAGCGAAGCCGAGCAGTACTTC.

Of note for this clonotype: Since a much larger clone is just one base distant, this may be a read error. This likely comes from a read error, as the CDR3 has no conserved phenylalanine or tryptophan at its end. The V call is TRBV5-1, the J call TRBJ2-7, with D possibly being TRBD1 (6 bases). Between the trimmed V and J ends, which lost 0 bases and 7 bases, there was a span of 14 bases. The CDR3 consists of 14 residues. The germline V gene encodes CDR1 SGHRS and CDR2 YFSETQ. The CDR3 sequence: CASSLEAGAREQYL. The DNA for the CDR3 is TGCGCCAGCAGCTTGGAGGCAGGGGCTAGGGAGCAGTACCTC.

At least ten counts were recorded for this clonotype. The chain recombines TRBV5-1 with TRBJ1-4; 7 nucleotides match TRBD1. This CDR3 is built from 15 residues. CDR1 and CDR2 (germline): SGHRS, YFSETQ. V gave up 4 bases and J gave up 4 bases; unmatched junction bases: 7. Here the CDR3 reads CASSRQGDGNEKLFF. The CDR3 DNA is TGCGCCAGCAGCCGGCAGGGGGATGGTAATGAAAAACTGTTTTTT.

This clonotype has at least ten counts. The chain combines TRBV12-3 or TRBV12-4 with TRBJ1-1; 7 nucleotides line up with TRBD1. CDR3 length: 14 amino acids. Germline trimming cut 3 bases from V and 5 bases from J; bases unmatched to any gene: 6. The CDR3: CASSFDSRGTEAFF. CDR3 nucleotide sequence: TGTGCCAGCAGTTTCGACTCCAGGGGGACTGAAGCTTTCTTT.